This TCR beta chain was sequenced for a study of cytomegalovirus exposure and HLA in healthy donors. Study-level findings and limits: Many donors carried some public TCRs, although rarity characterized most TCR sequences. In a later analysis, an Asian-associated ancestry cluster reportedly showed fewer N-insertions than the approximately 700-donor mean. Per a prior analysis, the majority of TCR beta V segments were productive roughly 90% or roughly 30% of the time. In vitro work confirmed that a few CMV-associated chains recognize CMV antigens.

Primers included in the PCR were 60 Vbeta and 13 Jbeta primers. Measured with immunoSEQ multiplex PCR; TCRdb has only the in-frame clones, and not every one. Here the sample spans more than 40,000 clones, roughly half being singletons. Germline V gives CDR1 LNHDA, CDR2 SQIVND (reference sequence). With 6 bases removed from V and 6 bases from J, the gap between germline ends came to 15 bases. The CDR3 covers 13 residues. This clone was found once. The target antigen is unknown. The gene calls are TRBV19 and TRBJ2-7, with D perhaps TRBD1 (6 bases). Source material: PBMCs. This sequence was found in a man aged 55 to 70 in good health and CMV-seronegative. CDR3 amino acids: CASRGANGGEQYF. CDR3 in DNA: TGTGCCAGTAGGGGGGCGAATGGGGGCGAGCAGTACTTC. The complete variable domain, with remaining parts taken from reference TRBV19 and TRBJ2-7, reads DGGITQSPKYLFRKEGQNVTLSCEQNLNHDAMYWYRQDPGQGLRLIYYSQIVNDFQKGDIAEGYSVSREKKESFPLTVTSAQKNPTAFYLCASRGANGGEQYFGPGTRLTVT.